This is a list of T cell receptor beta chains from one sample in a study of cytomegalovirus exposure and HLA in healthy donors. TCRdb's table, derived via immunoSEQ multiplex PCR, lists solely in-frame clones and lacks some. The sample has over 150,000 clones, about four fifths seen once. The sample comprised PBMCs. The receptor source for this set is a man younger than 30 in good health and CMV-seronegative. Each CDR3 is given without its conserved first and last residue.

J,length,V,CDR3
.,14,TRBV4-1,ASSQGGGAGVYEQY
TRBJ2-5,14,TRBV7-9,ASSSLMGGRRETQY
TRBJ1-1,11,TRBV2,ASKIQGNTEAF
TRBJ1-6,13,TRBV6-6,ASSPRQGSQTPLH
TRBJ1-2,9,TRBV28,ASSLPTGYT
TRBJ1-6,13,TRBV6-5,ASTVLAEYNSPLH
TRBJ2-3,14,TRBV5-1,ASSLPSGGGADTQY
TRBJ2-1,13,TRBV5-4,ATVTGPSSYNEQF
TRBJ1-6,13,TRBV9,ASSVRTQGESPLH
TRBJ2-4,17,TRBV2,ASSDRGTGTFLAKNIQY
TRBJ2-6,16,TRBV7-9,ASSLRPLLVAGANVLT
TRBJ2-5,13,TRBV19,ASSIGQGQWETQY
TRBJ2-1,15,TRBV10-3,AISNSGLAGEYNEQF